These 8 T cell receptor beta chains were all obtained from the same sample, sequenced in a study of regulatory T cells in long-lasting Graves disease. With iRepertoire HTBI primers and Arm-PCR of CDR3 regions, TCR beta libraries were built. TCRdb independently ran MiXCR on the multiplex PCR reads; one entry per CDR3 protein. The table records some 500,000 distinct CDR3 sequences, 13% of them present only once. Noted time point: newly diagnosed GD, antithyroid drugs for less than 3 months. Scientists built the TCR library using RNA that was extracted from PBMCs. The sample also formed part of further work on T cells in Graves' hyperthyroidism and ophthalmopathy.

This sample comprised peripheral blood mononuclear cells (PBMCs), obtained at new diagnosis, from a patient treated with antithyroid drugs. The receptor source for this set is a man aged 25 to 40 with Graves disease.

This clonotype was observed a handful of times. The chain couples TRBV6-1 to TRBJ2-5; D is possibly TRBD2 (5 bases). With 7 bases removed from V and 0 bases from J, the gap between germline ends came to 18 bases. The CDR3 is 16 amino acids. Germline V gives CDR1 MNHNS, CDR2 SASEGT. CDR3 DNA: TGTGCCAGCACCGAGGTTCGGGATTGGTACCAAGAGACCCAGTACTTC. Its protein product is CASTEVRDWYQETQYF.

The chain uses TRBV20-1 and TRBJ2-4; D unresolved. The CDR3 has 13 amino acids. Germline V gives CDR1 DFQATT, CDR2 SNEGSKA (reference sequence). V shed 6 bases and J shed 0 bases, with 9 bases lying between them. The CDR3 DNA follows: TGCAGTGCGACCCGGACAGCCAAAAACATTCAGTACTTC. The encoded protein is CSATRTAKNIQYF.

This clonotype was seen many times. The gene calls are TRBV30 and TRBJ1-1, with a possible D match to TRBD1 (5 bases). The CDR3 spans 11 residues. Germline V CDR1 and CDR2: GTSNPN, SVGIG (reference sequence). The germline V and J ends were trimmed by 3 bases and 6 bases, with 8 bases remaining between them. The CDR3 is CAWSGGAEAFF. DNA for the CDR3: TGTGCCTGGAGCGGGGGGGCTGAAGCTTTCTTT.

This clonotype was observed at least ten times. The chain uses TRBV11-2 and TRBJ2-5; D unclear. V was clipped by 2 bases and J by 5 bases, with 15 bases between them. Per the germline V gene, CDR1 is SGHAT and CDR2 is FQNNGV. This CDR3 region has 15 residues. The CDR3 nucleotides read TGTGCCAGCAGCTTATCCCTTACGGCGGCGGAGACCCAGTACTTC. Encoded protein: CASSLSLTAAETQYF. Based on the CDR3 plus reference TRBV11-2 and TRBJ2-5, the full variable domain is EAGVAQSPRYKIIEKRQSVAFWCNPISGHATLYWYQQILGQGPKLLIQFQNNGVVDDSQLPKDRFSAERLKGVDSTLKIQPAKLEDSAVYLCASSLSLTAAETQYFGPGTRLLVL.

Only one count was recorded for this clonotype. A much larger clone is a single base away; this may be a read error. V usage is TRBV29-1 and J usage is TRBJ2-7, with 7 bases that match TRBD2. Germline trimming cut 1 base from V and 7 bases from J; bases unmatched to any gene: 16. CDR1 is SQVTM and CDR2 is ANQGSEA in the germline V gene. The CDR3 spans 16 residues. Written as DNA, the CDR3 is TGCAGCGTTGAAGGAAGGCAGACTAGCTCCTACAATGAGCAGTACTTC. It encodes CSVEGRQTSSYNEQYF.

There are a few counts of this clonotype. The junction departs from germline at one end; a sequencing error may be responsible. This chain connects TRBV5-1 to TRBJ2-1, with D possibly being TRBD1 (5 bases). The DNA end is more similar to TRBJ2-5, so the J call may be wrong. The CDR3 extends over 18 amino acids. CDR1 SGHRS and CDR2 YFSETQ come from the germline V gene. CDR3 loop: CASSDRGPQGYHQETQYF. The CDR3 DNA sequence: TGTGCCAGCAGCGACAGAGGCCCTCAGGGCTACCACCAAGAGACCCAGTACTTC.

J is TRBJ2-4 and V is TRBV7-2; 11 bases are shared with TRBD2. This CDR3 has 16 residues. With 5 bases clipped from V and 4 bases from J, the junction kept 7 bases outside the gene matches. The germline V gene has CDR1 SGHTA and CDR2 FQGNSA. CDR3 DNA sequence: TGTGCCAGCAGCCAAGAACTAGCGGGGGAGAAAAACATTCAGTACTTC. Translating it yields CASSQELAGEKNIQYF.

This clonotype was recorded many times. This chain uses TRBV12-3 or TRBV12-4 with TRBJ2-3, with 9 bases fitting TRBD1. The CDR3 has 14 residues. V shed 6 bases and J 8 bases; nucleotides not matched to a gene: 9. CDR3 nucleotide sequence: TGTGCCAGCAGCCACCCAACAGGGGGCGGTACGCAGTATTTT. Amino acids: CASSHPTGGGTQYF.